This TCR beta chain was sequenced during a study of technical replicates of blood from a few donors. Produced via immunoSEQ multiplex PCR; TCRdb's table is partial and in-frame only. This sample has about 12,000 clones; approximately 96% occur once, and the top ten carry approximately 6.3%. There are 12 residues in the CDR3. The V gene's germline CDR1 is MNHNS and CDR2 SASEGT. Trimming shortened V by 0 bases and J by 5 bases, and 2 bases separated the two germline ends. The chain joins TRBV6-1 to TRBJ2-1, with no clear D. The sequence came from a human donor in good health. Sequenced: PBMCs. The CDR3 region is CASSEADNEQFF. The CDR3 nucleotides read TGTGCCAGCAGTGAAGCCGACAATGAGCAGTTCTTC.